One T cell receptor beta chain is described in this entry. This sample was taken from a study of blood T cell repertoires in COVID-19. Study details: Donors in the United States, Italy and Spain gave samples during acute or convalescent COVID-19. PBMCs, B-cell-depleted T cells, or T cells were the source of the cDNA or gDNA that made up the material.

As processed by the authors: Amplifying reference gene primers gave estimates of nucleated cell counts. Some clones are missing from TCRdb's copy, which holds only in-frame ones; the method was immunoSEQ multiplex PCR. V and J calls and clone size follow that table, whereas D and trimming were derived from the DNA. The sample yields some 200,000 clones, over 60% seen once. The origin of this receptor is a woman between 65 and 79 years old with acute or convalescent COVID-19. Material: peripheral blood.

CDR3 sequence: CAWSVLGQTGNTIYF. The CDR3 DNA reads as TGTGCCTGGAGTGTACTAGGACAGACTGGAAACACCATATATTTT. The rearrangement joins TRBV30 to TRBJ1-3, with D tentatively TRBD1 (6 bases). V was trimmed by 0 bases and J by 2 bases, leaving 11 bases between them. The CDR3 spans 15 residues. Looked up from germline, CDR1 is GTSNPN and CDR2 is SVGIG (reference sequence).